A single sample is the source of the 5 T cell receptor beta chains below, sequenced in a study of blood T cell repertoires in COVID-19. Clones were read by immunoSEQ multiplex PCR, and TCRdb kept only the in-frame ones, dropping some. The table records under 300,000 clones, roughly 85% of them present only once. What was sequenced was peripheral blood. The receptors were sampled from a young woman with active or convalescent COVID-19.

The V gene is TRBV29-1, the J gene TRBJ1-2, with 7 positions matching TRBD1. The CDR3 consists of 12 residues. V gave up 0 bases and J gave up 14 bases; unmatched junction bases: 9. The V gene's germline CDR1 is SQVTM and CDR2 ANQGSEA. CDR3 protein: CSVEDRQGSCTF. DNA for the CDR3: TGCAGCGTTGAAGATCGACAGGGAAGCTGTACCTTC.

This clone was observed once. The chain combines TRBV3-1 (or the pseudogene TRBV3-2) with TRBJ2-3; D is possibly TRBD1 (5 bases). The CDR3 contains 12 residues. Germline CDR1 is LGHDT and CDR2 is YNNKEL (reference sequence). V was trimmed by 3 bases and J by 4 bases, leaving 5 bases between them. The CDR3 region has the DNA TGTGCCAGCAGCCAGGGGCCAGATACGCAGTATTTT. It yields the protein CASSQGPDTQYF.

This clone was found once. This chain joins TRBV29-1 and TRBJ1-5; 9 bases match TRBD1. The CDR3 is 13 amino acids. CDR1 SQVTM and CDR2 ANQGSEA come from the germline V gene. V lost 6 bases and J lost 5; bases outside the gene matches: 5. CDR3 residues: CSVRDRDYQPQHF. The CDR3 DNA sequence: TGCAGCGTGAGGGACAGGGATTATCAGCCCCAGCATTTT.

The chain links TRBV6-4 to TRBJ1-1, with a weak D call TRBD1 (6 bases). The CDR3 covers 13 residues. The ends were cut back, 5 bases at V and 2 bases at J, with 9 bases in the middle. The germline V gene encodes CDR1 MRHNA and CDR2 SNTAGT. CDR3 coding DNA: TGTGCCAGCAGTTCCGGGACAAACACTGAAGCTTTCTTT. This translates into CASSSGTNTEAFF.

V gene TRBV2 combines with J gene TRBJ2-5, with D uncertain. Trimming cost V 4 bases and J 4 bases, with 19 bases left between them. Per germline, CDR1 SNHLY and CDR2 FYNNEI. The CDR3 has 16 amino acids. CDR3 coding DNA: TGTGCCAGCAGTGTAGTAGTGGTTTCGGAGTCAGAGACCCAGTACTTC. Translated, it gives CASSVVVVSESETQYF.